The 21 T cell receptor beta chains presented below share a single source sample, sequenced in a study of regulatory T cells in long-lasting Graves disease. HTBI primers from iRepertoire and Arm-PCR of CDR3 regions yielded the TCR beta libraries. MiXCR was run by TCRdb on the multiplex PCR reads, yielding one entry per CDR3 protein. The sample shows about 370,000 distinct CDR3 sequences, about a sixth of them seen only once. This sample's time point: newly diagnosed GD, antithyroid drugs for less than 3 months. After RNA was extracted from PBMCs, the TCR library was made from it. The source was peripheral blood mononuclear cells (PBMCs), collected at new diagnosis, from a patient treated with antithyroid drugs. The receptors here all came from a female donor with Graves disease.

CDR3 coding DNA: TGTGCCAGCAGCTTAAGGGGTCGAAGGGGTACGAACACCGGGGAGCTGTTTTTT. Translation: CASSLRGRRGTNTGELFF. V and J are TRBV7-3 and TRBJ2-2, with D perhaps matching TRBD1 (5 bases). The germline V gene encodes CDR1 SGHTA and CDR2 FQGTGA. With 1 base removed from V and 0 bases from J, the gap between germline ends came to 15 bases. The CDR3 sequence is 18 residues long. Complete variable domain (other parts from reference TRBV7-3 and TRBJ2-2): GAGVSQTPSNKVTEKGKYVELRCDPISGHTALYWYRQSLGQGPEFLIYFQGTGAADDSGLPNDRFFAVRPEGSVSTLKIQRTERGDSAVYLCASSLRGRRGTNTGELFFGEGSRLTVL.

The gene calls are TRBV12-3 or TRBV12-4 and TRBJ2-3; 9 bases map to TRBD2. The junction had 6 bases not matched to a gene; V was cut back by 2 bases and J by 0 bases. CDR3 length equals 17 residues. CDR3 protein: CASSLSAGGPSTDTQYF. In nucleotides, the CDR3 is TGTGCCAGCAGTTTATCGGCGGGGGGGCCGAGCACAGATACGCAGTATTTT.

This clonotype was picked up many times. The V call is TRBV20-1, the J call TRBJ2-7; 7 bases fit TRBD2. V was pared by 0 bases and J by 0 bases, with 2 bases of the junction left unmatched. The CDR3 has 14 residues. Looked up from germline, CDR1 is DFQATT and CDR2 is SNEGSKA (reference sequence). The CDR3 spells CSARDREVSYEQYF. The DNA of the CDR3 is TGCAGTGCTAGAGATCGGGAGGTCTCCTACGAGCAGTACTTC.

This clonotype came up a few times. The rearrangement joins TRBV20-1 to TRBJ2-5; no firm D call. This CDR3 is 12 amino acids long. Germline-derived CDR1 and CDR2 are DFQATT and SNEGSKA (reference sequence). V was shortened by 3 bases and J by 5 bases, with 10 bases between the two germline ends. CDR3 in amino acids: CSARTLEETQYF. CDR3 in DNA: TGCAGTGCTAGGACTCTGGAGGAGACCCAGTACTTC.

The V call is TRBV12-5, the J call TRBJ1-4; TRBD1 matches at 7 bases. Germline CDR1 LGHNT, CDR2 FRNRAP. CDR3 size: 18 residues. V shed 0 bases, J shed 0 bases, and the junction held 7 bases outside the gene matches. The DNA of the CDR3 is TGTGCTAGTGGTTTGGTACTTGTAGGGGGCACAACTAATGAAAAACTGTTTTTT. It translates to CASGLVLVGGTTNEKLFF.

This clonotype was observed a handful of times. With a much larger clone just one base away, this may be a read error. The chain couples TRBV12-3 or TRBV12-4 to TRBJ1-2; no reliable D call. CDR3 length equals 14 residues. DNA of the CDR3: TGTGCCAGCAGTCGACACGAAGCTAACTATGGCTACGCCTTC. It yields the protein CASSRHEANYGYAF.

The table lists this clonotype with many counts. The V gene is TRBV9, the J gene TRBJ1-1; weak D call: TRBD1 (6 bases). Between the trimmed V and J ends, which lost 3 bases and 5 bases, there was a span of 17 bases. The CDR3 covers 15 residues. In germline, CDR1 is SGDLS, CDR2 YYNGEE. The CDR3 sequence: CASSAQGRVGTEAFF. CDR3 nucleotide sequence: TGTGCCAGCAGCGCCCAGGGGCGGGTTGGGACTGAAGCTTTCTTT.

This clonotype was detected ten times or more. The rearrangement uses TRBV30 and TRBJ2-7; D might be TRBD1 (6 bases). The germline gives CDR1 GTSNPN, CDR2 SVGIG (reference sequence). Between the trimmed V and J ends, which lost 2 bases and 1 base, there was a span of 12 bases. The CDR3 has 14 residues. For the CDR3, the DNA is TGTGCCTGGAGTTTATGGACAGTATCCTACGAGCAGTACTTC. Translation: CAWSLWTVSYEQYF.

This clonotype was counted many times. The CDR3 DNA reads as TGTGCCACCAGCAGCGGGACAGGTACATCCGAGCAGTACTTC. It yields the protein CATSSGTGTSEQYF. The chain has TRBV15 and TRBJ2-7; 8 bases map to TRBD1. Trimming took 3 bases from V and 6 from J; bases not matched to a gene: 7. CDR1 and CDR2 from the germline V gene are LNHNV and YYDKDF (reference sequence). The CDR3 length is 14 residues. Full variable domain (rest looked up from reference TRBV15 and TRBJ2-7): DAMVIQNPRYQVTQFGKPVTLSCSQTLNHNVMYWYQQKSSQAPKLLFHYYDKDFNNEADTPDNFQSRRPNTSFCFLDIRSPGLGDTAMYLCATSSGTGTSEQYFGPGTRLTVT.

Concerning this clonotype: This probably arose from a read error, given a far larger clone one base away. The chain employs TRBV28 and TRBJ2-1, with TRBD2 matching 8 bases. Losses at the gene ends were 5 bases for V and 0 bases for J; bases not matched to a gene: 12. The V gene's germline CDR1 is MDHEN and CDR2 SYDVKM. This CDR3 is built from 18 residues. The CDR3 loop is CASSDTRRSGGSYNEQFF. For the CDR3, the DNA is TGTGCCAGCAGTGATACTCGAAGGAGCGGGGGCTCCTACAATGAGCAGTTCTTC. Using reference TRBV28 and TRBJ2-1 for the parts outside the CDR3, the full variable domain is DVKVTQSSRYLVKRTGEKVFLECVQDMDHENMFWYRQDPGLGLRLIYFSYDVKMKEKGDIPEGYSVSREKKERFSLILESASTNQTSMYLCASSDTRRSGGSYNEQFFGPGTRLTVL.

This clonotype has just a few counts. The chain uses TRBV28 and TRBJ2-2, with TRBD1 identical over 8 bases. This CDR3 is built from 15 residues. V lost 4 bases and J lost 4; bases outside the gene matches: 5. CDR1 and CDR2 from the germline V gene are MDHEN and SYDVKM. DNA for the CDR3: TGTGCCAGCAGTTGGGACAGGATAAGCACCGGGGAGCTGTTTTTT. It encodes CASSWDRISTGELFF.

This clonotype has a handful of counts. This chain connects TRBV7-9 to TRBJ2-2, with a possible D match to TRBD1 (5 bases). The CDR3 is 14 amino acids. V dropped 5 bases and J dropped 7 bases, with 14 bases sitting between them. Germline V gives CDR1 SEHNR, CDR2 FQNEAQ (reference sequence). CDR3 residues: CASSHPGLNGELFF. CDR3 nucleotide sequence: TGTGCCAGCAGCCACCCAGGGTTGAACGGGGAGCTGTTTTTT.

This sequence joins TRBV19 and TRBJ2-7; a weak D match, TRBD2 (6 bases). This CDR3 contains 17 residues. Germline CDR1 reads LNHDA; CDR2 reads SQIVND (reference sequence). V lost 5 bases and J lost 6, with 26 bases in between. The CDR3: CASSLRAVAAMGREQYF. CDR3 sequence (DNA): TGTGCCAGTAGTCTCCGGGCGGTAGCGGCTATGGGTCGCGAGCAGTACTTC.

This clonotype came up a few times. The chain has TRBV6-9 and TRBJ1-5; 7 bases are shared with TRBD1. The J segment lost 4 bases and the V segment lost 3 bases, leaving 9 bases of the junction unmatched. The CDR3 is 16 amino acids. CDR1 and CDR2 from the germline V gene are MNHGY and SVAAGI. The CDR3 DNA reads TGTGCCAGCAGTTACCCAGGACAGGAGGCGAATCAGCCCCAGCATTTT. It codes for CASSYPGQEANQPQHF.

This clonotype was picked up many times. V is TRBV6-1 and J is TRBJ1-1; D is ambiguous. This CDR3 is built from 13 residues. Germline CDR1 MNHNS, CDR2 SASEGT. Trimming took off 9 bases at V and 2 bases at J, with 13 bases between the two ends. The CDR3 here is CASRRPPNTEAFF. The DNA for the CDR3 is TGTGCCAGTCGACGCCCTCCTAACACTGAAGCTTTCTTT.

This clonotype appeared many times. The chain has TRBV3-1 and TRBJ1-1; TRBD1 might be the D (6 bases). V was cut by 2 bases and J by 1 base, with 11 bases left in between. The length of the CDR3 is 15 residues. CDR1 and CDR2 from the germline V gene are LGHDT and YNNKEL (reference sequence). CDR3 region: CASSQREQGNTEAFF. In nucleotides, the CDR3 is TGTGCCAGCAGCCAACGCGAACAGGGGAACACTGAAGCTTTCTTT.

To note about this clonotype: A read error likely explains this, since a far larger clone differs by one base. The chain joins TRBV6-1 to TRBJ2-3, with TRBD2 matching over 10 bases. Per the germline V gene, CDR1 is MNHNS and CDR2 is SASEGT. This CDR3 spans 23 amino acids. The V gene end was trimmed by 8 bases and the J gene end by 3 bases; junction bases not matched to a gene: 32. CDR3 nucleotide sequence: TGTGCCAGCCACTCCGTGGGCTCCCGCGAGTGGCTAGCGGGAGAGCGCTGGACAGATACGCAGTATTTT. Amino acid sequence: CASHSVGSREWLAGERWTDTQYF.

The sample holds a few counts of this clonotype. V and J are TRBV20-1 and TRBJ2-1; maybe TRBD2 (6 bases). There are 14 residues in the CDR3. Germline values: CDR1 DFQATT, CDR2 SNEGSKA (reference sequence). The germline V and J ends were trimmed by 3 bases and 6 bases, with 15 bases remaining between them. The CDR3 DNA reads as TGCAGTGCTAGCTTCGGGACTCGTACCAATGAGCAGTTCTTC. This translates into CSASFGTRTNEQFF.

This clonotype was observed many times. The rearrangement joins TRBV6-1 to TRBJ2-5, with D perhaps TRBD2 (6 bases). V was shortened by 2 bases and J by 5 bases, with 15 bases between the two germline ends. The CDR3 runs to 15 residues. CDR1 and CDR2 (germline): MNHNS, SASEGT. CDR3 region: CASSESRELDETQYF. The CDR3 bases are TGTGCCAGCAGTGAATCACGGGAGTTGGATGAGACCCAGTACTTC.

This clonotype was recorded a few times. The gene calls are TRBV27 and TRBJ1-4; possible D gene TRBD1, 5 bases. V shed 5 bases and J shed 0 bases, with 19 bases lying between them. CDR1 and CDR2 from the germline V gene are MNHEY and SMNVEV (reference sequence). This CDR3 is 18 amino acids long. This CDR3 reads CASSPPPGRGATNEKLFF. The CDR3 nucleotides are TGTGCCAGCAGTCCTCCCCCCGGGCGAGGGGCAACTAATGAAAAACTGTTTTTT.

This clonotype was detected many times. DNA for the CDR3: TGTGCCAGTAGTATAGTACAGGGCCAGAGCTATGGCTACACCTTC. This gives the protein CASSIVQGQSYGYTF. The chain employs TRBV19 and TRBJ1-2; TRBD1 is a possible D gene (6 bases). There are 15 residues in the CDR3. CDR1 is LNHDA and CDR2 is SQIVND in the germline V gene (reference sequence). Trimming removed 1 base at V and 4 bases at J, with 13 bases between.